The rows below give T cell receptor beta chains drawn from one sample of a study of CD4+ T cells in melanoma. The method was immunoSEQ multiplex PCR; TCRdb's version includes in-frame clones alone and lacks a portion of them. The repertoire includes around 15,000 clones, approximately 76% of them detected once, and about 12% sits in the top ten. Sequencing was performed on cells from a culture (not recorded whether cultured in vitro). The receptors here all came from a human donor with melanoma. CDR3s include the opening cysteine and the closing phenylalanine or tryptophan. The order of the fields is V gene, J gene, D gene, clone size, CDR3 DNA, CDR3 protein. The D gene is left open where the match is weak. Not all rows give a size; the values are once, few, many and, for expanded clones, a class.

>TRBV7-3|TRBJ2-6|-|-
TGTGCCAGCAGCCAACGGGCAGGCTCTGGGGCCAACGTCCTGACTTTC
CASSQRAGSGANVLTF
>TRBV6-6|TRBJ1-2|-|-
TGTGCCAGCAGTTACTCGAAGCTAAACTATGGCTACACCTTC
CASSYSKLNYGYTF
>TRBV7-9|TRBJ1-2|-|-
TGTGCCAGCAGCTTAGGGGGTGGACAGTCTAACTATGGCTACACCTTC
CASSLGGGQSNYGYTF
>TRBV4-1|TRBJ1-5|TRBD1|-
TGCGCCAGCAGCCAAGGAGGGACAGGGTCTCAGCCCCAGCATTTT
CASSQGGTGSQPQHF
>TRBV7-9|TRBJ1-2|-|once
TGTGCCAGCAGCTTTACAGGGTTGCATGGCTACACCTTC
CASSFTGLHGYTF
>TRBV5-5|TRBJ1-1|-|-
TGTGCCAGCAGCTTGCTAGGGAACAACGAAGCTTTCTTT
CASSLLGNNEAFF
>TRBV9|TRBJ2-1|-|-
TGTGCCAGCAGCGTCTCGGCGGAGGCTGAGCAGTTCTTC
CASSVSAEAEQFF
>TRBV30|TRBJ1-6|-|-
TGTGCCTGGAGTGCACCCGGGCAGGAAACCAATTCACCCCTCCACTTT
CAWSAPGQETNSPLHF
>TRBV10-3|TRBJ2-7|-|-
TGTGCCATCAGTTCAGCCCCATACGAGCAGTACTTC
CAISSAPYEQYF
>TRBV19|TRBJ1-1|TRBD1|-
TGTGCCAGTAGCCGGACAGGGAACACTGAAGCTTTCTTT
CASSRTGNTEAFF
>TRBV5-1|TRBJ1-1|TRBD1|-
TGCGCCAGCAGCTCGGAATCCTGGACAGGGGGGAACACTGAAGCTTTCTTT
CASSSESWTGGNTEAFF
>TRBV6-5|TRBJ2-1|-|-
TGTGCCAGCACCTTCAGCACGAGGGAGCAGTTCTTC
CASTFSTREQFF
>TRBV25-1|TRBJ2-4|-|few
TGTGCCAGCAGTGCCGGAAGGATTCAGTACTTC
CASSAGRIQYF
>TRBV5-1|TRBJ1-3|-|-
TGCGCCAGCAGCACACAGGGTGCTGGAAACACCATATATTTT
CASSTQGAGNTIYF
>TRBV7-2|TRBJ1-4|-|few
TGTGCCAGCAGCTTATCCCCCACGGGAAAACTGTTTTTT
CASSLSPTGKLFF
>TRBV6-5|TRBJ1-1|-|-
TGTGCCAGCAGTGAAAGACGGAACACTGAAGCTTTCTTT
CASSERRNTEAFF
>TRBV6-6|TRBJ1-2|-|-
TGTGCCAGCAGTTACGCTCTGGGGGGCTATGGCTACACCTTC
CASSYALGGYGYTF